The source of this T cell receptor beta chain is a study of control samples from healthy donors and cancer patients. In regard to this clone: This sample also contains other DNA sequences that code for the same CDR3.

V lost 2 bases, J lost 0 bases, and 1 base stayed unmatched. The CDR3 runs 14 residues. The germline V gene encodes CDR1 SGHRS and CDR2 YFSETQ. Assay used: immunoSEQ multiplex PCR; TCRdb lists only in-frame clones, some missing. The table lists roughly 450,000 clones, over 75% of them singletons. This rearrangement joins TRBV5-1 to TRBJ2-7; 8 bases are shared with TRBD2. Sample: PBMCs. The sequence derives from a middle-aged man with head and neck cancer. CDR3 loop: CASSLSGSSYEQYF. The CDR3 DNA follows: TGCGCCAGCAGCTTAAGCGGGAGCTCCTACGAGCAGTACTTC.